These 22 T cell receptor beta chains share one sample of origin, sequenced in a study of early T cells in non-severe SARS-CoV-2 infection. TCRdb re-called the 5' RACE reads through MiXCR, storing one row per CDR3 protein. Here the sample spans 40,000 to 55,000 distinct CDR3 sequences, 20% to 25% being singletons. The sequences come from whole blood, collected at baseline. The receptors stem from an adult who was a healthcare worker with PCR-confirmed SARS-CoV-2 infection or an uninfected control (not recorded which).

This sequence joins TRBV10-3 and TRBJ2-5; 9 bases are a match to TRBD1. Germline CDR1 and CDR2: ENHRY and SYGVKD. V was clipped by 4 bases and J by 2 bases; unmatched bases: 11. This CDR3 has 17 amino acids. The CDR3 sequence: CAISAPTGGAGQETQYF. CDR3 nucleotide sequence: TGTGCCATCAGTGCCCCTACAGGGGGCGCGGGTCAAGAGACCCAGTACTTC.

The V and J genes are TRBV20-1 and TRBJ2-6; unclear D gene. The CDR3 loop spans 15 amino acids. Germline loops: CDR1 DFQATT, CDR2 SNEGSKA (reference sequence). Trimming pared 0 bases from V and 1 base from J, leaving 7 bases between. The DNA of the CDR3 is TGCAGTGCTAGAGATGTGGAGTCTGGGGCCAACGTCCTGACTTTC. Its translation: CSARDVESGANVLTF.

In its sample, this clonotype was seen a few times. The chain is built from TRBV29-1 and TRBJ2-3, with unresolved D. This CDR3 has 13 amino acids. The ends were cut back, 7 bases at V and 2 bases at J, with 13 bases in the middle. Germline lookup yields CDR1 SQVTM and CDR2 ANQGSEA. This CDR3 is CSGTGSYTDTQYF. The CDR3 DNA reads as TGCAGCGGTACCGGGTCCTACACAGATACGCAGTATTTT.

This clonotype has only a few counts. The CDR3 DNA is TGCAGCGTTGAACCCCGGGACAGAGCTGAAGCTTTCTTT. Its translation is CSVEPRDRAEAFF. The chain is built from TRBV29-1 and TRBJ1-1, with TRBD1 matching over 7 bases. The CDR3 runs to 13 residues. CDR1 and CDR2 (germline): SQVTM, ANQGSEA. Trimming took 2 bases from V and 6 from J; bases not matched to a gene: 6. Supplemented by reference TRBV29-1 and TRBJ1-1, the full variable domain reads SAVISQKPSRDICQRGTSLTIQCQVDSQVTMMFWYRQQPGQSLTLIATANQGSEATYESGFVIDKFPISRPNLTFSTLTVSNMSPEDSSIYLCSVEPRDRAEAFFGQGTRLTVV.

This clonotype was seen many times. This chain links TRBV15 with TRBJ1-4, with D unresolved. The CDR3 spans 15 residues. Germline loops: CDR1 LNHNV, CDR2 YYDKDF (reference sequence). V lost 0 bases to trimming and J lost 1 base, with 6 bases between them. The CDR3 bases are TGTGCCACCAGCAGAGAGGCGGTAACTAATGAAAAACTGTTTTTT. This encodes CATSREAVTNEKLFF.

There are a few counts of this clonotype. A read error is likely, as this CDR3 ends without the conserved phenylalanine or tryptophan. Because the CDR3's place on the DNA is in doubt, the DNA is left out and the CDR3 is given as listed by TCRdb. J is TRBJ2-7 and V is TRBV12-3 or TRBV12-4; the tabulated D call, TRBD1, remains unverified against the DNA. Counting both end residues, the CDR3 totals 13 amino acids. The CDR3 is CASSLSGTGLFHL.

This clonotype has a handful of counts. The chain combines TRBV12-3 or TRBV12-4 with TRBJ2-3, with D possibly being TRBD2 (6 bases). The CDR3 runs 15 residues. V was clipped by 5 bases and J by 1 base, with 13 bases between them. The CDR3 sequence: CASSPGLGGTDTQYF. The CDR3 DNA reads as TGTGCCAGCAGTCCGGGACTCGGGGGCACAGATACGCAGTATTTT.

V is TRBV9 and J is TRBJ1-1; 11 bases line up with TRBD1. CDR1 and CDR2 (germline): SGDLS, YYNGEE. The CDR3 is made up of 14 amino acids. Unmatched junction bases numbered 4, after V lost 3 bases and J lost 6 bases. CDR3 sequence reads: CASSARDRGAEAFF. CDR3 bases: TGTGCCAGCAGCGCTCGGGACAGGGGGGCTGAAGCTTTCTTT.

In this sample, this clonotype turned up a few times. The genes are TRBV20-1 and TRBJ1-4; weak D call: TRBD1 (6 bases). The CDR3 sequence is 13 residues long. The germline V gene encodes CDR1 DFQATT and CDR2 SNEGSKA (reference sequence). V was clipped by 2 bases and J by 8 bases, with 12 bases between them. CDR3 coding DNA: TGCAGTGCTAGAAGTCGGACAGACGAAAAACTGTTTTTT. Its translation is CSARSRTDEKLFF.

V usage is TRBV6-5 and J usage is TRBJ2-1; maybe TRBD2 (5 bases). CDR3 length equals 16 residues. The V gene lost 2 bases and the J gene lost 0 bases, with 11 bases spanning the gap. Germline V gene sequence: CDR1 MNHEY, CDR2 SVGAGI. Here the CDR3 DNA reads TGTGCCAGCAGTTACACGGACTCGAGCTCCTACAATGAGCAGTTCTTC. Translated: CASSYTDSSSYNEQFF.

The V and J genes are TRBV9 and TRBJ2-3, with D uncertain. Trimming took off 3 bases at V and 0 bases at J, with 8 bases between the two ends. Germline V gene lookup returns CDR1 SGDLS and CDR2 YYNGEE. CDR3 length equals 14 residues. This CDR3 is CASSALTSTDTQYF. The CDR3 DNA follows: TGTGCCAGCAGCGCCCTTACTAGCACAGATACGCAGTATTTT.

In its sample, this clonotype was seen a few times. CDR3 protein: CASSYSKFDGTGADEQYF. CDR3 DNA sequence: TGTGCCAGCAGTTACTCGAAGTTTGATGGAACAGGGGCTGACGAGCAGTACTTC. J is TRBJ2-7 and V is TRBV6-5; the match to TRBD1 covers 7 bases. The germline gives CDR1 MNHEY, CDR2 SVGAGI. The CDR3 totals 18 residues. J was trimmed by 5 bases and V by 0 bases; bases with no gene match: 16.

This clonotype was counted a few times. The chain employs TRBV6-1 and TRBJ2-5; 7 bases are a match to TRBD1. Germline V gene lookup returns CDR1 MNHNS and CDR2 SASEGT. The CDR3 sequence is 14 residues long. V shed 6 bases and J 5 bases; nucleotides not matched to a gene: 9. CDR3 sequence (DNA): TGTGCCAGCAGCCGTAACGACAGGGAGGAGACCCAGTACTTC. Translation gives CASSRNDREETQYF.

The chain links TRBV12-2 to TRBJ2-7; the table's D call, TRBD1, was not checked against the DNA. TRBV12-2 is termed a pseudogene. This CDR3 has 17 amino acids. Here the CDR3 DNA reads TGTGCAAGTCGCTTAGCAAGGGCGGGACAGTTTGCCCACGAGCGGTACTTC. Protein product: CASRLARAGQFAHERYF.

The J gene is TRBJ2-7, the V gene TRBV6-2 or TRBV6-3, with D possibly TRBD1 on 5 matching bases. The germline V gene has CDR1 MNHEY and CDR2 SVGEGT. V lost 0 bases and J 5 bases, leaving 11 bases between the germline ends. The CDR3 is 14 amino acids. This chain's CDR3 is CASSYSTSTDEQYF. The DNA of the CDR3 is TGTGCCAGCAGTTACTCGACTTCGACAGACGAGCAGTACTTC.

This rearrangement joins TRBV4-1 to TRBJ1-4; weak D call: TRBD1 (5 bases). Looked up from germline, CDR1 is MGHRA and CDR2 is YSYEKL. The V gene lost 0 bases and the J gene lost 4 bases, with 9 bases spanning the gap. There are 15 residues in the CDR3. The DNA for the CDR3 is TGCGCCAGCAGCCAAGACCCAGGGATTAATGAAAAACTGTTTTTT. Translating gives CASSQDPGINEKLFF.

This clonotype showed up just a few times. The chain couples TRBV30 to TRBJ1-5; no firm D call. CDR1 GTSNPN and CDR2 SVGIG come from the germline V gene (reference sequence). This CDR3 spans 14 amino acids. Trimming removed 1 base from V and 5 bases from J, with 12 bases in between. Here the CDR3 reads CAWSGLRGDQPQHF. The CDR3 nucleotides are TGTGCCTGGAGTGGCCTCCGAGGCGATCAGCCCCAGCATTTT.

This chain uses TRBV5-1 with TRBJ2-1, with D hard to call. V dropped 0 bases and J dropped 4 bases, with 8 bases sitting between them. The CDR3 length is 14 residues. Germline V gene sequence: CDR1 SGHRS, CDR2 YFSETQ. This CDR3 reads CASSLEGNYNEQFF. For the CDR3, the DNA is TGCGCCAGCAGCTTGGAAGGGAATTACAATGAGCAGTTCTTC.

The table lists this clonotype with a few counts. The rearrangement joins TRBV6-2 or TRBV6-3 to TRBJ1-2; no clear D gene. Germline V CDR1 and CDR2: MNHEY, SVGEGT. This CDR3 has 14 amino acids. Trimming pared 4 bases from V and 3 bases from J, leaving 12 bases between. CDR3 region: CASSSGRTYYGYTF. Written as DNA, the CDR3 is TGTGCCAGCAGTTCCGGACGGACTTACTATGGCTACACCTTC.

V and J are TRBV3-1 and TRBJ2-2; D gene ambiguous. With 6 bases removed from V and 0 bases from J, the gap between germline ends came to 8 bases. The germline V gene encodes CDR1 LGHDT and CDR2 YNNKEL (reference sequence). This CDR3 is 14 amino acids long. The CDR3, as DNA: TGTGCCAGCAGACCTCAACCGAACACCGGGGAGCTGTTTTTT. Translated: CASRPQPNTGELFF.

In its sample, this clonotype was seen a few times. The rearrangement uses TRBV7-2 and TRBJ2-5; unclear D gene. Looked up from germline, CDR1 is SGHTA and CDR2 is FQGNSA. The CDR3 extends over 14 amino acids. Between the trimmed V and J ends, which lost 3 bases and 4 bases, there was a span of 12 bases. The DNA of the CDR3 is TGTGCCAGCAGCTTCCAGCTAGTCCCAGAGACCCAGTACTTC. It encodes CASSFQLVPETQYF. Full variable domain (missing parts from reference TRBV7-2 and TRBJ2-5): GAGVSQSPSNKVTEKGKDVELRCDPISGHTALYWYRQSLGQGLEFLIYFQGNSAPDKSGLPSDRFSAERTGGSVSTLTIQRTQQEDSAVYLCASSFQLVPETQYFGPGTRLLVL.

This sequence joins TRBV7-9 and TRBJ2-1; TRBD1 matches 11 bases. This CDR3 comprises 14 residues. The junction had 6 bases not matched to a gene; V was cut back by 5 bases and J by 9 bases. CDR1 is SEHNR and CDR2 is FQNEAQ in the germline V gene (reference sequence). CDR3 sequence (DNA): TGTGCCAGCAGCCTAGGGACAGGGGGAACTGAGCAGTTCTTC. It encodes CASSLGTGGTEQFF.